This T cell receptor (beta chain) stems from a study of blood T cells in healthy people across ages. The CDR3 has 20 amino acids. Concerning this clonotype: One junction end disagrees with the germline gene, perhaps due to a read error.

Combining a sample-barcoded 5' primer with a J-beta primer mix, a second PCR ran for roughly 7 to 11 cycles. Every sample gave at least 2.5 million paired-end reads containing CDR3. TCRdb reanalysed the 5' RACE reads using MiXCR and keeps one entry per CDR3 protein. The sample yields about 1.7 million distinct CDR3 sequences, roughly 28% seen once. Sequencing used blood. This TCR derives from a woman in her twenties or thirties in good health. The genes are TRBV12-3 or TRBV12-4 and TRBJ2-5; the match to TRBD2 covers 12 bases. The CDR3 region is CASSALAGGLGGRDQEAQYF. The CDR3, as DNA: TGTGCCAGCAGTGCCCTAGCGGGGGGGCTCGGGGGCCGTGACCAAGAGGCCCAGTACTTC.